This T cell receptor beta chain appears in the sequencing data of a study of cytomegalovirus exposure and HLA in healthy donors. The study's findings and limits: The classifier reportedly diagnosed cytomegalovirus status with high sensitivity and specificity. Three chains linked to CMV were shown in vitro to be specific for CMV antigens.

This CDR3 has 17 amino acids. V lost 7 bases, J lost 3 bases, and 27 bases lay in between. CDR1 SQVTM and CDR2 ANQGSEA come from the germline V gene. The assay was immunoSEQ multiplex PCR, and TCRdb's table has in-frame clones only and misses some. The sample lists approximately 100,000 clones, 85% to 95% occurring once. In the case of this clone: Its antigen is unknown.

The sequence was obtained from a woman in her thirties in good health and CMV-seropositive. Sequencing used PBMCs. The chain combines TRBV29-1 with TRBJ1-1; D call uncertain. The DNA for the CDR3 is TGCAGCGACACAACATTTTCAGATCGGGAGGTGGACACTGAAGCTTTCTTT. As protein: CSDTTFSDREVDTEAFF.